This T cell receptor (beta chain) was recorded in a study of blood T cells in healthy people across ages. Together with a sample-barcoded 5' primer, a J-beta primer mix was included in a second PCR lasting about 6 to 11 cycles. A template-switch adaptor containing 12 random nucleotides labeled each cDNA molecule. Each CDR3 protein gets one entry after TCRdb re-called the 5' RACE reads with MiXCR. The repertoire holds approximately 350,000 distinct CDR3 sequences, with approximately 47% as singletons. CDR1 and CDR2 from the germline V gene are MNHNY and SVGAGI (reference sequence). The CDR3 covers 13 residues. The germline V and J ends were trimmed by 7 bases and 4 bases, with 11 bases remaining between them.

The source of this sequence is a man aged 55 to 69 in good health. This chain links TRBV6-6 with TRBJ2-1; TRBD1 is a possible D gene (5 bases). The sequenced sample consisted of blood. CDR3 nucleotide sequence: TGTGCCAGCATCAAGGACACGTACAATGAGCAGTTCTTC. Encoded protein: CASIKDTYNEQFF.